The rows below give T cell receptor beta chains drawn from one sample of a study of blood T cell repertoires in COVID-19. Profiling relied on immunoSEQ multiplex PCR, and the TCRdb table lists in-frame clones only, not all of them. The data show around 500,000 clones, 80% to 90% seen once. What was sequenced was peripheral blood. These receptor sequences come from a human donor in a cohort sampled during active COVID-19. Both conserved end residues are part of each CDR3.

>TRBJ2-5|TRBV7-9
CASSLASPGRGETQYF
>TRBJ1-4|TRBV7-8
CASSLTSGSNEKLFF
>TRBJ2-2|TRBV7-2
CASSLETGGGTGELFF
>TRBJ2-7|TRBV5-8
CASSLVGGSAYEQYF
>TRBJ2-7|TRBV27
CASSRDRFYEQYF
>TRBJ2-7|TRBV20-1
CSASIFGEMSYEQYF
>TRBJ1-2|TRBV19
CASRPVGTVDVYTF
>TRBJ2-4|TRBV19
CASTPRASGGVDIQYF
>TRBJ2-3|TRBV25-1
CATRDRLTDTQYF
>TRBJ1-1|TRBV28
CASTIDRETEAFF
>TRBJ2-1|TRBV19
CASSIEGLAWNEQFF
>TRBJ2-7|TRBV6-2/TRBV6-3
CASSYLGQASYEQYF
>TRBJ2-7|TRBV19
CASSVMTSGREDYEQYF
>TRBJ2-7|TRBV14
CASSQDSGRQEYF
>TRBJ2-1|TRBV7-3
CASSARAGDQQFF
>TRBJ1-3|TRBV7-9
CASSLGVTGNTIYF
>TRBJ2-6|TRBV3-1/TRBV3-2
CASSPGGSGANVLTF
>TRBJ2-2|TRBV24-1
CATSSNTGELFF
>TRBJ2-3|TRBV7-9
CASSPGLAGITDTQYF
>TRBJ1-4|TRBV7-9
CASSLTPGQGANENEKLFF
>TRBJ1-6|TRBV20-1
CSASQNSPLHF
>TRBJ1-3|TRBV25-1
CASSDTGSSGNTIYF
>TRBJ1-2|TRBV7-2
CASSLGQGSGGYTF
>TRBJ2-3|TRBV13
CASSLARLAGGLDTQYF
>TRBJ1-5|TRBV19
CASSPRTGGQPQHF